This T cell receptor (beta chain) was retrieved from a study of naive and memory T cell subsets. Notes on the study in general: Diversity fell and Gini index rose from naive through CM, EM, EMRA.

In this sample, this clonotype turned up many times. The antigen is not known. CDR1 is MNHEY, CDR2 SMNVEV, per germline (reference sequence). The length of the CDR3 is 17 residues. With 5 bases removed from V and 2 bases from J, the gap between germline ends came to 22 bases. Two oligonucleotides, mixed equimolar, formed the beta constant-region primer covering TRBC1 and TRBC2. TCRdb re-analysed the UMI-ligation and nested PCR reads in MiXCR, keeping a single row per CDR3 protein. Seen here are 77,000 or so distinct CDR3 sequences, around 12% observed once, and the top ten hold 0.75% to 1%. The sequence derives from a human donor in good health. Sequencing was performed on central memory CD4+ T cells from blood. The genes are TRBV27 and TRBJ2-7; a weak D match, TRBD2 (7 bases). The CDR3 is CASSRGSGNGGPYEQYF. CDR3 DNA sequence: TGTGCCAGCAGTCGCGGAAGCGGGAATGGGGGGCCCTACGAGCAGTACTTC.